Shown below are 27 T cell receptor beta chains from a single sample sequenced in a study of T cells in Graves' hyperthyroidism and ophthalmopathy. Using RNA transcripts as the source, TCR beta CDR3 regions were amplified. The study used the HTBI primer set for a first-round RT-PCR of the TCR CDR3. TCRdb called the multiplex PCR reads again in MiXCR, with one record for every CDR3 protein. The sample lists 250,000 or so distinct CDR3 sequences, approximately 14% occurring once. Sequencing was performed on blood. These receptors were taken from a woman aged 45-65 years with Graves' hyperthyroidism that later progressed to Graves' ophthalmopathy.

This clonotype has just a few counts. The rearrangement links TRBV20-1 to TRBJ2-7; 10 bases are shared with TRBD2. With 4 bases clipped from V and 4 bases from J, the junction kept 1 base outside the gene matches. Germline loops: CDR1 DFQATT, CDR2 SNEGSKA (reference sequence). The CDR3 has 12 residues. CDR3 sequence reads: CSAKGLAYEQYF. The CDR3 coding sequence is TGCAGTGCTAAGGGACTAGCGTACGAGCAGTACTTC.

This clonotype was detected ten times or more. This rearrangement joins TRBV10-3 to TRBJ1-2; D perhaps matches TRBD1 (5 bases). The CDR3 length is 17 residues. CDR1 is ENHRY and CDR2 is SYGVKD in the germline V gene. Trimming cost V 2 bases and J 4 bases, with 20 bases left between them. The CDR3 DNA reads TGTGCCATCAGTGAGACGACAGTGATAGGAACCCCCTATGGCTACACCTTC. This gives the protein CAISETTVIGTPYGYTF.

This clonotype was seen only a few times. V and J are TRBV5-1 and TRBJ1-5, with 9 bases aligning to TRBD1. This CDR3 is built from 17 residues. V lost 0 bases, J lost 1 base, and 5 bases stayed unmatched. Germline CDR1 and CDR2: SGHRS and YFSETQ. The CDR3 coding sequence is TGCGCCAGCAGCTTGGGGACAGGGGATACCAGCAATCAGCCCCAGCATTTT. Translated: CASSLGTGDTSNQPQHF.

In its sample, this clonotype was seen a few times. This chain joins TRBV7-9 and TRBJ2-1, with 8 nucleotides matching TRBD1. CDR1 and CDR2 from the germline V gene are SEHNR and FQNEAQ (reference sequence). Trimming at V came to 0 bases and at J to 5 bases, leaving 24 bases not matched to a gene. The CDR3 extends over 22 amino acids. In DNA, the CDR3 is TGTGCCAGCAGCTTAGCTGGGGGGACAGGTTCCCTCAAGAAAAGTAAGAACAATGAGCAGTTCTTC. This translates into CASSLAGGTGSLKKSKNNEQFF.

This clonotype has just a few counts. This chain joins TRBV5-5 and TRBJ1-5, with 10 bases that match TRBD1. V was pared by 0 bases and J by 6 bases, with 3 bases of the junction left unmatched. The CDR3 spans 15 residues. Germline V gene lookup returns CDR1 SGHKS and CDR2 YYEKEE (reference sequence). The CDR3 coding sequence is TGTGCCAGCAGCTTGGAGGGACAGGGGAGTCAGCCCCAGCATTTT. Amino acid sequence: CASSLEGQGSQPQHF.

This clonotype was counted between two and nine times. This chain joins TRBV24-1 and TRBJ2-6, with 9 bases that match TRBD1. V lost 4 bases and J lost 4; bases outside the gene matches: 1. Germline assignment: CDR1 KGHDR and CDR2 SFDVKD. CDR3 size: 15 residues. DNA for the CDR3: TGTGCCACCAGTGAGGGACAGGGAGGGGCCAACGTCCTGACTTTC. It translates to CATSEGQGGANVLTF.

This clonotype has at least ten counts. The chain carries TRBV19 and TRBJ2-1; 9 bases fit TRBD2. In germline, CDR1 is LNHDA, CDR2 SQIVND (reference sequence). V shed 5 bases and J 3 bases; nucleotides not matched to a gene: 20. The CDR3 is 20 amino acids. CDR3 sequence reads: CASSSPLGGGRAHFYNEQFF. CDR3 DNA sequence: TGTGCCAGTAGTTCCCCGTTGGGCGGCGGGAGGGCCCATTTCTACAATGAGCAGTTCTTC.

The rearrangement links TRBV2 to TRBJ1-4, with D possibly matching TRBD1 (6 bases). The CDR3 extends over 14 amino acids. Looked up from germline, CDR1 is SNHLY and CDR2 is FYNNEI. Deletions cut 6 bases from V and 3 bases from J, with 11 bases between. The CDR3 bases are TGTGCCAGCAGCCCTCGGGGGCCTAATGAAAAACTGTTTTTT. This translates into CASSPRGPNEKLFF.

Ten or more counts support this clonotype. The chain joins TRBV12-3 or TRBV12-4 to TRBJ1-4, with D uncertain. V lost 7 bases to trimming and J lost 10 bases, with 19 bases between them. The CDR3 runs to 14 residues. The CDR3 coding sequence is TGTGCCAGCAAGGTGTCAGGACTTGTTGGAAAACTGTTTTTT. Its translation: CASKVSGLVGKLFF.

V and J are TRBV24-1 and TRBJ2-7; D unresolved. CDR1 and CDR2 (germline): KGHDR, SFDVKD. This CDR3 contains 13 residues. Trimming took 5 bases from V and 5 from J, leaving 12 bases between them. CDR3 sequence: CATSGPQTHEQYF. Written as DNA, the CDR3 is TGTGCCACCAGTGGGCCACAGACCCACGAGCAGTACTTC.

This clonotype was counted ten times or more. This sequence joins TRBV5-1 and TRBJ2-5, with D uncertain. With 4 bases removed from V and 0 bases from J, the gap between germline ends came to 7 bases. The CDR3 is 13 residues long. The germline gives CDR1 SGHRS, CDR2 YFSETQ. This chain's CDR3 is CASSPGHQETQYF. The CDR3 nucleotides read TGCGCCAGCAGCCCCGGACACCAAGAGACCCAGTACTTC.

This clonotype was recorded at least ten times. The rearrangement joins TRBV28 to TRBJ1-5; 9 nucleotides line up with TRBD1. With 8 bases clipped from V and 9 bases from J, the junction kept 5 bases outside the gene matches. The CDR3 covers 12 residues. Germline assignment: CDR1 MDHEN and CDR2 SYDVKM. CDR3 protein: CASGLGQGPQHF. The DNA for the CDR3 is TGTGCCAGCGGGCTGGGACAGGGGCCCCAGCATTTT.

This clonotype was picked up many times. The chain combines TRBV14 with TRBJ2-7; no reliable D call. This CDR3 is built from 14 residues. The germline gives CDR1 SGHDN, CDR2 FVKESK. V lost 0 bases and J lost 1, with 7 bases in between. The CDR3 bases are TGTGCCAGCAGCCAAGATCTGGGATCCTACGAGCAGTACTTC. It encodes CASSQDLGSYEQYF.

The CDR3 DNA sequence: TGCGCCAGCCACATTAGCGGGAGCTACAATGAGCAGTTCTTC. Translating gives CASHISGSYNEQFF. This chain uses TRBV5-1 with TRBJ2-1, with TRBD2 matching over 9 bases. Losses at the gene ends were 7 bases for V and 3 bases for J; bases not matched to a gene: 5. CDR1 is SGHRS, CDR2 YFSETQ, per germline. CDR3 length equals 14 residues.

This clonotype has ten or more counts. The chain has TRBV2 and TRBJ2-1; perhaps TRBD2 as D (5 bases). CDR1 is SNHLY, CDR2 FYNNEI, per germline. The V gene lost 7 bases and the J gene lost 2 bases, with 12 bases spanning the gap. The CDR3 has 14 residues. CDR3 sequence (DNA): TGTGCCAGCAACGAGGGAGTAGCCTACAATGAGCAGTTCTTC. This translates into CASNEGVAYNEQFF.

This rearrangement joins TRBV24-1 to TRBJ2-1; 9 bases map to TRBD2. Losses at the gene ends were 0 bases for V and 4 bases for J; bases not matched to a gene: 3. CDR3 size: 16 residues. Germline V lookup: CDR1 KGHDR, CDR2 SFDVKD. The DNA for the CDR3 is TGTGCCACCAGTGATTTGACTAGCGGGTATTACAATGAGCAGTTCTTC. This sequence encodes CATSDLTSGYYNEQFF.

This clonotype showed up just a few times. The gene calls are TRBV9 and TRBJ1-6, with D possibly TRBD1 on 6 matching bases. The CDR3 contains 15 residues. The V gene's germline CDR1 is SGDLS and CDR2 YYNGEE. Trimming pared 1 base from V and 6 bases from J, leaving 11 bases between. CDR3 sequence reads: CASSVRGTTNSPLHF. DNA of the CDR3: TGTGCCAGCAGCGTACGGGGGACAACTAATTCACCCCTCCACTTT.

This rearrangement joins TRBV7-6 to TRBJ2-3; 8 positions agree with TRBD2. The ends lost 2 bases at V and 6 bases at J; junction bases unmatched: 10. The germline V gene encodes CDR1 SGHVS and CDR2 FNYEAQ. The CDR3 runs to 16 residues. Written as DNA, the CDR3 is TGTGCCAGCAGCTTACTGTCGGGAGGGCCTCCGGATACGCAGTATTTT. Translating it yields CASSLLSGGPPDTQYF.

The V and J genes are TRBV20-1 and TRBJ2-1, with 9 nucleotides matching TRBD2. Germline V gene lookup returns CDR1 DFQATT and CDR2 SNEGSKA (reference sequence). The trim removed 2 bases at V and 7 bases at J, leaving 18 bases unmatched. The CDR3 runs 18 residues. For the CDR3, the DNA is TGCAGTGCTAGAATTCCCGGGACTGGCGGGAGGGCCGATAATGAGCAGTTCTTC. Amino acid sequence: CSARIPGTGGRADNEQFF.

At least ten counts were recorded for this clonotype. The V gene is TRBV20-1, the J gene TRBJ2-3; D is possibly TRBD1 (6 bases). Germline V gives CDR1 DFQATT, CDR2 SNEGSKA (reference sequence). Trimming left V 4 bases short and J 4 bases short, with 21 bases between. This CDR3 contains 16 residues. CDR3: CSAISPTSKGADTQYF. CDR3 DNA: TGCAGTGCTATAAGTCCGACGTCGAAGGGGGCAGATACGCAGTATTTT.

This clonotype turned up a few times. CDR3 residues: CASRRLDSSGSPLHF. As DNA, the CDR3 is TGTGCCAGTCGCCGTCTGGACTCAAGTGGATCACCCCTCCACTTT. The chain links TRBV19 to TRBJ1-6; D call uncertain. The CDR3 runs 15 residues. CDR1 and CDR2 from the germline V gene are LNHDA and SQIVND (reference sequence). V was trimmed by 8 bases and J by 10 bases, leaving 21 bases between them.

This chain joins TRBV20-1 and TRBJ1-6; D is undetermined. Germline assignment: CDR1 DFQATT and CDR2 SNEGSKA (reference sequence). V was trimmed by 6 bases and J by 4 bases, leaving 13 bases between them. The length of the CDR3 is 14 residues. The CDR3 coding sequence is TGCAGTGCCCGTCGCCGGTGGTATAATTCACCCCTCCACTTT. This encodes CSARRRWYNSPLHF.

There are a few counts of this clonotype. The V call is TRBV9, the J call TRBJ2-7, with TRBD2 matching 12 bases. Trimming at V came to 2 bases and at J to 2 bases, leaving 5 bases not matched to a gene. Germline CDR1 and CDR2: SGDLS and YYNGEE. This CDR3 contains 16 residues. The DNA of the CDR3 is TGTGCCAGCAGCGTGGGTCTAGCGGGGGGGACCTACGAGCAGTACTTC. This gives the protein CASSVGLAGGTYEQYF.

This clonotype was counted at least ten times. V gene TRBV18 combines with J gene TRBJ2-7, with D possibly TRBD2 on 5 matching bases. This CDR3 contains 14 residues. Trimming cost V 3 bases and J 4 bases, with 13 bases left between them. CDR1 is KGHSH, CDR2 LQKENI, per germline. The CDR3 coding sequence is TGTGCCAGCTCACCCCGGGATCCCTGGTACGAGCAGTACTTC. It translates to CASSPRDPWYEQYF.

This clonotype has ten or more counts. CDR3 region: CASSRFKTAMDTEAFF. The CDR3 region has the DNA TGTGCCAGTAGTCGCTTCAAGACAGCGATGGACACTGAAGCTTTCTTT. This chain joins TRBV19 and TRBJ1-1; TRBD1 might be the D (5 bases). Per germline, CDR1 LNHDA and CDR2 SQIVND (reference sequence). The CDR3 sequence is 16 residues long. The V end lost 5 bases, the J end lost 3 bases, and 19 bases lay between the germline ends.

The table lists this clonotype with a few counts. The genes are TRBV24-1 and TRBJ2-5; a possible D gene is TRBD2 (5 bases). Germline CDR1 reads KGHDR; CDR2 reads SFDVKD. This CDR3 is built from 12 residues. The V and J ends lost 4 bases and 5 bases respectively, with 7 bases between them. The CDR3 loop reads CATSDRRETQYF. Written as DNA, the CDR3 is TGTGCCACCAGTGACAGGAGGGAGACCCAGTACTTC.

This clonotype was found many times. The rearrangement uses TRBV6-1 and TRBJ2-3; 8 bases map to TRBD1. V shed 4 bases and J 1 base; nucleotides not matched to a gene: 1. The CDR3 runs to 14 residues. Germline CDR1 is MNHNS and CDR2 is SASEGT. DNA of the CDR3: TGTGCCAGCAGTGCGGGACAGGGCACAGATACGCAGTATTTT. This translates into CASSAGQGTDTQYF.